This TCR beta chain was recorded in a study of blood T cell repertoires in COVID-19. Germline trimming cut 0 bases from V and 0 bases from J; bases unmatched to any gene: 1. Germline CDR1 is SGDLS and CDR2 is YYNGEE. CDR3 length equals 17 residues. Profiling relied on immunoSEQ multiplex PCR, and the TCRdb table lists in-frame clones only, not all of them. The data show approximately 130,000 clones, around 76% seen once. This receptor was obtained from a human donor in a cohort sampled during active COVID-19. V gene TRBV9 combines with J gene TRBJ2-5; the match to TRBD2 covers 14 bases. Sequencing used peripheral blood. The CDR3 is CASSVGGLAGDQETQYF. DNA of the CDR3: TGTGCCAGCAGCGTAGGGGGACTAGCGGGAGACCAAGAGACCCAGTACTTC.